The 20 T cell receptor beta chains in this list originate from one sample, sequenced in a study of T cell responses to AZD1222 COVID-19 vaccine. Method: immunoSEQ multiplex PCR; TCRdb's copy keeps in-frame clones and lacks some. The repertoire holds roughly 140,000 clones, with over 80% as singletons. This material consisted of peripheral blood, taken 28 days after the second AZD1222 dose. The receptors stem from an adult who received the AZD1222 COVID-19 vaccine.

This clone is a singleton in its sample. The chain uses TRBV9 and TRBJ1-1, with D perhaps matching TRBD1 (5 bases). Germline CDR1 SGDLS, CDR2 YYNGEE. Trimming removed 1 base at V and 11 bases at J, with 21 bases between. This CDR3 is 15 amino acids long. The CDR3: CASSVRVGAGEKAFF. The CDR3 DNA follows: TGTGCCAGCAGCGTAAGAGTAGGGGCGGGGGAAAAGGCTTTCTTT.

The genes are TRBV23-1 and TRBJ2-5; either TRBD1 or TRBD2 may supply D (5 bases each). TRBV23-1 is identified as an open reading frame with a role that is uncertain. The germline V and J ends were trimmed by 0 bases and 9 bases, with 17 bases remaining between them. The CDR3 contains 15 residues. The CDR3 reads CASSQSLGPDTAQYF. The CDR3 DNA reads TGCGCCAGCAGTCAATCTCTGGGACCCGACACGGCCCAGTACTTC.

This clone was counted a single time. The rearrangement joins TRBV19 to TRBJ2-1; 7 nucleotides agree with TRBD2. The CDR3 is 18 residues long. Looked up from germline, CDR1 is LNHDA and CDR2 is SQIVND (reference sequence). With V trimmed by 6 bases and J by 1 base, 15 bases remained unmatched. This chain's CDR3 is CASSLPGGGRESYNEQFF. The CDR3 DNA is TGTGCCAGTAGCCTCCCCGGCGGCGGGAGAGAATCCTACAATGAGCAGTTCTTC.

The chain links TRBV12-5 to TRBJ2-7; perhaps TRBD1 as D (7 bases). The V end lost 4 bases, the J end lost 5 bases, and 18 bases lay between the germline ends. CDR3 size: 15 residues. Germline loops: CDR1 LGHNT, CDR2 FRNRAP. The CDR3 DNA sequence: TGTGCTAGTGGTTGGAGGGGCTTACAGGGGAACGAGCAGTACTTC. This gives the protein CASGWRGLQGNEQYF.

The chain's CDR3 is CASSLDSHSNQPQHF. The CDR3 DNA follows: TGTGCCAGCAGCTTAGACAGCCATAGCAATCAGCCCCAGCATTTT. The rearrangement links TRBV7-2 to TRBJ1-5; D remains ambiguous. Per germline, CDR1 SGHTA and CDR2 FQGNSA. The CDR3 runs 15 residues. Deletions cut 1 base from V and 0 bases from J, with 7 bases between.

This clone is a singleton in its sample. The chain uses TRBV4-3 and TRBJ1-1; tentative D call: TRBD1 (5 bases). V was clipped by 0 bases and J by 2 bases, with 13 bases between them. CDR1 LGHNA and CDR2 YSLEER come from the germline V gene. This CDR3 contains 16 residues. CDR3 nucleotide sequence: TGCGCCAGCAGCCAAGACCCGAGCAGGGCCAACACTGAAGCTTTCTTT. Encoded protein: CASSQDPSRANTEAFF.

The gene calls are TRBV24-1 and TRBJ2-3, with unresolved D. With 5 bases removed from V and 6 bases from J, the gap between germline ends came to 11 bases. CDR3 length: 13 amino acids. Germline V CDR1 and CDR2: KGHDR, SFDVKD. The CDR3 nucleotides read TGTGCCACCAGTGTACCCTCTGGGGATACGCAGTATTTT. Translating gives CATSVPSGDTQYF.

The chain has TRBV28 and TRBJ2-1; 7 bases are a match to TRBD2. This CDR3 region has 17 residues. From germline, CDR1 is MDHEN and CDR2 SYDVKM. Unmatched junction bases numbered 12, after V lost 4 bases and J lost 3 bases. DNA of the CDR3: TGTGCCAGCAGTTCACCCGGAATTGCGGGAGTCTACAATGAGCAGTTCTTC. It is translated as CASSSPGIAGVYNEQFF.

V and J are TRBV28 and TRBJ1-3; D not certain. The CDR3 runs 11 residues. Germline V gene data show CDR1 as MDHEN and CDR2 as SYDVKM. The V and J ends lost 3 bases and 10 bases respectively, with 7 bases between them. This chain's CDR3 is CASSFRRTIYF. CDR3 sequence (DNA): TGTGCCAGCAGTTTTAGAAGGACCATATATTTT.

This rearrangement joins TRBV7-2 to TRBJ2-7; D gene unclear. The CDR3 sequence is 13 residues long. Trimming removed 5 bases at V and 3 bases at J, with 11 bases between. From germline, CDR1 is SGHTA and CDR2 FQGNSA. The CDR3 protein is CASSAPSGYEQYF. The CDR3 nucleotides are TGTGCCAGCAGCGCCCCTTCCGGCTACGAGCAGTACTTC.

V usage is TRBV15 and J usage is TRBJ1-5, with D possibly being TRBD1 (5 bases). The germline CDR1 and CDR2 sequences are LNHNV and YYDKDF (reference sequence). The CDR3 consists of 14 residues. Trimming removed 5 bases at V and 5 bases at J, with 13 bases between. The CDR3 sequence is CATSLSGSDQPQHF. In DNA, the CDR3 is TGTGCCACCAGCTTATCAGGGAGTGATCAGCCCCAGCATTTT.

CDR3 nucleotide sequence: TGTGCCAGCAGTTTACCCCCCGTCCTGGGAAATTCACCCCTCCACTTT. Its protein product is CASSLPPVLGNSPLHF. V usage is TRBV28 and J usage is TRBJ1-6; D not certain. V gave up 2 bases and J gave up 7 bases, with 15 bases separating them. Germline lookup yields CDR1 MDHEN and CDR2 SYDVKM. This CDR3 comprises 16 residues.

CDR3 nucleotides: TGCGCCAGCAGCTTGGAACCCGGGGTCAAGGGAGCTTTCTTT. Translated: CASSLEPGVKGAFF. V usage is TRBV5-1 and J usage is TRBJ1-1; no definite D call. V dropped 0 bases and J dropped 10 bases, with 16 bases sitting between them. Germline V CDR1 and CDR2: SGHRS, YFSETQ. The CDR3 spans 14 residues.

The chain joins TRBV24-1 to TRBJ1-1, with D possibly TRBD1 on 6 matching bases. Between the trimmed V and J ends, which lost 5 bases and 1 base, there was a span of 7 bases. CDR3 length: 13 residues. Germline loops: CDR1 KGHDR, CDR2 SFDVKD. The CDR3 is CATSGTENTEAFF. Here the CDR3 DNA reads TGTGCCACCAGTGGGACAGAGAACACTGAAGCTTTCTTT.

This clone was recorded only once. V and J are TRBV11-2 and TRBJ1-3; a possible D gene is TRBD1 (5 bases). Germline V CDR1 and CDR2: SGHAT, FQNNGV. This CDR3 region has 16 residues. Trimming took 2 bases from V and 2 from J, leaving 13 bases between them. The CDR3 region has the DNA TGTGCCAGCAGCTTACGTTCCGGGACTGCTGGAAACACCATATATTTT. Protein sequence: CASSLRSGTAGNTIYF.

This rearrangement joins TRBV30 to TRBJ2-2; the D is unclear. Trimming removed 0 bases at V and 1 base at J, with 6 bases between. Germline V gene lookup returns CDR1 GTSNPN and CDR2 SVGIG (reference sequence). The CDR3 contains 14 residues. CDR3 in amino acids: CAWSVARNTGELFF. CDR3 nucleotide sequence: TGTGCCTGGAGTGTAGCCAGGAACACCGGGGAGCTGTTTTTT.

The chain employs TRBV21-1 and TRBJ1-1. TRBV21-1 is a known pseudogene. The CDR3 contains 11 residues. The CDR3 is CASQGGPEAFF. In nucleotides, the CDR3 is TGTGCCAGCCAGGGGGGGCCTGAAGCTTTCTTT.

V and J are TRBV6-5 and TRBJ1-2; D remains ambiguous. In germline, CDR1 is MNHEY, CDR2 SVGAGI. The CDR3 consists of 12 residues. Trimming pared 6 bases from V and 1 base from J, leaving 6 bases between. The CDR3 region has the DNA TGTGCCAGCAGACCTATTAACTATGGCTACACCTTC. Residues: CASRPINYGYTF.

The CDR3 sequence: CASSPGQGMGGYTF. For the CDR3, the DNA is TGTGCCAGCAGCCCAGGACAGGGGATGGGAGGCTACACCTTC. The chain recombines TRBV5-6 with TRBJ1-2; the match to TRBD1 covers 9 bases. Germline loops: CDR1 SGHDT, CDR2 YYEEEE. With V trimmed by 4 bases and J by 8 bases, 9 bases remained unmatched. This CDR3 comprises 14 residues.

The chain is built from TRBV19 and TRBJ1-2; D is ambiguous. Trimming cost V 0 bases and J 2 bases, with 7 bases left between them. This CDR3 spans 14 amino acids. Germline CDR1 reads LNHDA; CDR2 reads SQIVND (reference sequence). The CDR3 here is CASSIDPGNYGYTF. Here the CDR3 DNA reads TGTGCCAGTAGTATAGATCCAGGCAACTATGGCTACACCTTC.